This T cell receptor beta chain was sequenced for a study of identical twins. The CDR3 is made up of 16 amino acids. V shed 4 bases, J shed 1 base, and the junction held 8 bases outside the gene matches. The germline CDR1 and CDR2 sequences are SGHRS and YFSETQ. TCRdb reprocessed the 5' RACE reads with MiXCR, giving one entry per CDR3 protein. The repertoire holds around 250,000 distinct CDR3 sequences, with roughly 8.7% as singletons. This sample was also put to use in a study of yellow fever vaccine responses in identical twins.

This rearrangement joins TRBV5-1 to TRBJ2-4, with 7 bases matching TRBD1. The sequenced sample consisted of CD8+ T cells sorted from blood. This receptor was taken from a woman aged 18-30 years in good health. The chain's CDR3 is CASSRDRVGAKNIQYF. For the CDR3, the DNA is TGCGCCAGCAGCCGAGACAGGGTAGGGGCCAAAAACATTCAGTACTTC.